This T cell receptor beta chain was sequenced in a study of T cell responses to AZD1222 COVID-19 vaccine. Whole-study results and caveats: Baseline seropositivity occurred in only six AZD1222 recipients.

Profiled with immunoSEQ multiplex PCR; TCRdb holds only in-frame clones, not every one. Of under 200,000 clones in the sample, roughly nine tenths were seen once. Regarding this clone: Its antigen is not known.

This clonotype was sampled from an adult who received the MenACWY meningococcal vaccine as a control. The sample here was peripheral blood, taken 28 days after the second dose of the MenACWY control vaccine.

The chain's CDR3 is CASSLLQGGHQPQHF. The CDR3 DNA is TGTGCCAGCAGCTTACTTCAGGGGGGGCACCAGCCCCAGCATTTT. The chain employs TRBV7-2 and TRBJ1-5; 7 bases match TRBD1. Trimming at V came to 2 bases and at J to 7 bases, leaving 8 bases not matched to a gene. This CDR3 comprises 15 residues. The V gene's germline CDR1 is SGHTA and CDR2 FQGNSA.